This TCR beta chain was identified during a study of Tregs in tolerant kidney transplant recipients. Related graft donors supplied nonmyeloablative bone marrow transplants, and mixed chimerism was transient. Trimming took off 7 bases at V and 1 base at J, with 28 bases between the two ends. Per the germline V gene, CDR1 is SEHNR and CDR2 is FQNEAQ (reference sequence). This CDR3 contains 19 residues. Comments on this clone: Its antigen is undetermined.

Profiled with immunoSEQ multiplex PCR; TCRdb holds only in-frame clones, not every one. The sample consists of fewer than 55,000 clones, approximately 89% of them appearing once. Study conclusions and caveats: Few patients were studied, so findings need validation in larger groups.

The origin of this receptor is a human patient who received a combined kidney and bone marrow transplant. Some T cells may be graft donor cells. This chain joins TRBV7-9 and TRBJ1-2; D uncertain. This sample comprised CD8+ T cells from blood (PBMCs), obtained 12 months after the transplant. The CDR3 DNA reads as TGTGCCAGCATCCTTAGTAGAGGCGCCGGCGGGTCGGGTAACTATGGCTACACCTTC. Translated, it gives CASILSRGAGGSGNYGYTF.